This TCR beta chain was identified during a study of blood T cell repertoires in COVID-19 (dated by TCRdb to the early 2020s). Concerning the study at large: Collaborator samples came from the United States, Italy and Spain and covered acute and convalescent phases of COVID-19. The prospective study material was composed of cDNA or gDNA derived from T cells, B-cell-depleted T cells, or PBMCs. Subjects who had been exposed to COVID-19, were actively infected with it, or had recovered from it provided the deeply sampled blood TCRbeta repertoires that made up the dataset. The repertoires were made available in a free public database intended to serve as a resource for research on the immune response to SARS-CoV-2. Samples were obtained from the ongoing ImmuneRACE study (first 160 participants) and from 950 to 1,500 subjects provided by 6 global collaborators. Nearly every sample came with metadata listing a de-identified subject ID, COVID-19 status, age in years and sex. HLA class I and class II types, where available, came from metadata supplied by the sample provider rather than from assay-based typing.

Samples from volunteer blood donors who had recovered from COVID-19 were contributed by a second Seattle source. Collaborating institutions collected whole blood in K2EDTA tubes following their own protocols. For TCRbeta analysis, collaborators shipped samples as frozen whole blood, isolated PBMCs, or DNA extracted from either of those sample types. On this clone itself: The clone's antigen remains unknown. It has no much larger one-base neighbor in the sample; base qualities were not kept.

What the authors observed across the whole study: How much clinical and demographic metadata was included differed by source and by participant, and the metadata was provided uncurated.

From the cysteine through the phenylalanine, the CDR3 covers 17 amino acids. Just CDR3 DNA is preserved here, 51 bases in frame from base 1. The germline V and J ends show losses of 5 bases and 2 bases respectively, and no gene match explains 7 bases of the junction. From a lookup of the germline V gene (reference sequence), CDR1 and CDR2 are SGHNT and YYREEE. The immunoSEQ Assay, a bias-controlled multiplex PCR, was used to amplify TCRbeta CDR3 regions from genomic DNA. Under the source paper's analysis protocol: Nucleated cell counts per sample were estimated from amplification of reference gene primers within the assay. To quantify the absolute abundance of each unique TCRbeta CDR3 rearrangement, sequence reads were collapsed and filtered. For each sample, productive Simpson clonality was calculated by taking the square root of Simpson's diversity index across productive rearrangements. Entries here come from immuneACCESS through TCRdb and include only in-frame sequences with V and J called. Some clones fail to appear in such tables; in the studies checked, an unresolved V gene covers under half of the shortfall, and the cause of the remainder is unknown. The DNA was the basis for D and trimming; V, J and clone size are from that table. In this sample the table shows fewer than 200,000 clones, roughly 88% of which occur a single time. The ten biggest clones cover roughly 1.1% of the sample.

This sequence originates from a man aged 60 to 75 who had recovered from COVID-19. The V and J genes are TRBV5-4 and TRBJ2-6; 10 bases in the junction line up with TRBD1. The sample comprised peripheral blood. Here is the DNA: TGTGCCAGCAGATCCGGGACAGGGGAAACTGGGGCCAACGTCCTGACTTTC. The translation is CASRSGTGETGANVLTF.